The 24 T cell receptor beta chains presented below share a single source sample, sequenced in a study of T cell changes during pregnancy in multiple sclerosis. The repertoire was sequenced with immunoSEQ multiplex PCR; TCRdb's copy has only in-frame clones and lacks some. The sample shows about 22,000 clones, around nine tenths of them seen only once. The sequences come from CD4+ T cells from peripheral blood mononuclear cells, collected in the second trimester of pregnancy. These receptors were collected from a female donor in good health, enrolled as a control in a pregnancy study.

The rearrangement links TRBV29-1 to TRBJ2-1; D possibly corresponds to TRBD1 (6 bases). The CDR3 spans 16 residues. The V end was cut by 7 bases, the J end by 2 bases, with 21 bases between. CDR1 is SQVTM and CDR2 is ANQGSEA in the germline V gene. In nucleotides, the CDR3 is TGCAGCGCCGACACAGGGACCCAACTAACCTACAATGAGCAGTTCTTC. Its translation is CSADTGTQLTYNEQFF.

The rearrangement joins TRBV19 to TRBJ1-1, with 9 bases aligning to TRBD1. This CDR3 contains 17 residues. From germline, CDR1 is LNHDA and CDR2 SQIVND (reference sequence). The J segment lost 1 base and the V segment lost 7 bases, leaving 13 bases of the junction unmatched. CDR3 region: CASNTPGQGARNTEAFF. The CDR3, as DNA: TGTGCCAGTAACACACCGGGACAGGGCGCCCGGAACACTGAAGCTTTCTTT.

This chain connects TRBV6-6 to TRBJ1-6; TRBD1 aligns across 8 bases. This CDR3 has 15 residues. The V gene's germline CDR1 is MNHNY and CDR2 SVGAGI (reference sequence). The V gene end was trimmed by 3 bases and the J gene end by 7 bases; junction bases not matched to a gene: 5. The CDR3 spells CASSYLDRGNSPLHF. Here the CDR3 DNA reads TGTGCCAGCAGTTATCTCGACAGGGGAAATTCACCCCTCCACTTT.

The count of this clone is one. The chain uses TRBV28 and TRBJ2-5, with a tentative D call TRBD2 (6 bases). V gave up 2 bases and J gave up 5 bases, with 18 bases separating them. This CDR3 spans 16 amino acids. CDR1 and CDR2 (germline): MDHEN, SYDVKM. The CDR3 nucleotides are TGTGCCAGCAGTTTAAGTCGGGGGTTGGGGTATGAGACCCAGTACTTC. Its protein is CASSLSRGLGYETQYF.

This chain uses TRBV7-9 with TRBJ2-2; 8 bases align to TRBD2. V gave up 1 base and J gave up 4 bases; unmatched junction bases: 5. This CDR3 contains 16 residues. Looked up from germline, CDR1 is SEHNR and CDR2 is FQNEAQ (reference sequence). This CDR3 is CASSLGSGTSTGELFF. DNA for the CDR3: TGTGCCAGCAGCTTAGGGAGTGGGACTAGCACCGGGGAGCTGTTTTTT.

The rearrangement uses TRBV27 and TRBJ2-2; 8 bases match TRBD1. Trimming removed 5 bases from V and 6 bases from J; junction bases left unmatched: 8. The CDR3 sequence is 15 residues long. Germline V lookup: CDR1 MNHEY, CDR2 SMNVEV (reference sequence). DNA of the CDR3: TGTGCCAGCAGTCGCTCGACAGGGGAGCCCGGGGAGCTGTTTTTT. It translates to CASSRSTGEPGELFF.

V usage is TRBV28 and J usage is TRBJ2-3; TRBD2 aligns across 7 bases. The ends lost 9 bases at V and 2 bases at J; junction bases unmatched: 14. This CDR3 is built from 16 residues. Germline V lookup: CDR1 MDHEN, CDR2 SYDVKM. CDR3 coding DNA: TGTGCCAGTAGTACGGGAGGCGGAGGGGCCACAGATACGCAGTATTTT. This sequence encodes CASSTGGGGATDTQYF.

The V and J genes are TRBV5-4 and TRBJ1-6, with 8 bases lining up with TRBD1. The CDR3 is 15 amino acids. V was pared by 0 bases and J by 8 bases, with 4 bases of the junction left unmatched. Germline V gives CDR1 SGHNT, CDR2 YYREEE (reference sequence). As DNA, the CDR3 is TGTGCCAGCAGCTTGGTGTCAGGGGGCGATTCACCCCTCCACTTT. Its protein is CASSLVSGGDSPLHF.

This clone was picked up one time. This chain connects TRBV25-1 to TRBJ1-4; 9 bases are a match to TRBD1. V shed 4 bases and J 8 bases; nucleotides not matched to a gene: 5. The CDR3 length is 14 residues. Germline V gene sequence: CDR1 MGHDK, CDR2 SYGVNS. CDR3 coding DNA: TGTGCCAGCAGTGTACAGGGGGCAGGCGAAAAACTGTTTTTT. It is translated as CASSVQGAGEKLFF.

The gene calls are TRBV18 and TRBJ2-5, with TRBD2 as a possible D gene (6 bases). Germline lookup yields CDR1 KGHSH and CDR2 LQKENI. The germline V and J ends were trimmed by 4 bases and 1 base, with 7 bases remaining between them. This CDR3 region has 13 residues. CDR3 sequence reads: CASSRGVQETQYF. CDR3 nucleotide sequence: TGTGCCAGCTCACGCGGGGTCCAAGAGACCCAGTACTTC.

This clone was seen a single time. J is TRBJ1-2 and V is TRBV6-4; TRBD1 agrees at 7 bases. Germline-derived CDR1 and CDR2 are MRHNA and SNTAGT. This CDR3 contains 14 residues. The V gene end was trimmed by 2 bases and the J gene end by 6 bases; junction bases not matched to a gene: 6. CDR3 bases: TGTGCCAGCAGTGACAAACAGGGGAGGAATGGCTACACCTTC. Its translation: CASSDKQGRNGYTF.

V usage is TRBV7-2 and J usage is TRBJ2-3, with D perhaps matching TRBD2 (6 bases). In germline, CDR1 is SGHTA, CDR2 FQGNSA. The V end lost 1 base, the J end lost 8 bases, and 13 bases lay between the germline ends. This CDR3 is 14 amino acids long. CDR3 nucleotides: TGTGCCAGCAGCTTAGTGGGGGTGGGGGGTACGCAGTATTTT. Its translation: CASSLVGVGGTQYF.

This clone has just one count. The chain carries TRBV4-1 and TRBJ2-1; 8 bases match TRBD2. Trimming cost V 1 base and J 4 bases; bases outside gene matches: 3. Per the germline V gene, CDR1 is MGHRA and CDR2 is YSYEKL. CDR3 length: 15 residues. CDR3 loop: CASSQVAGKYNEQFF. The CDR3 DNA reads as TGCGCCAGCAGCCAAGTAGCGGGAAAATACAATGAGCAGTTCTTC.

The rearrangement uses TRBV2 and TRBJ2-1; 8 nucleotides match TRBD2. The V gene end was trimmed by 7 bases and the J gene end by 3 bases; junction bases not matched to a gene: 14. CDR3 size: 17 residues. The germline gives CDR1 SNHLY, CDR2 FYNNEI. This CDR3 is CASTGGGAGVNYNEQFF. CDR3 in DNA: TGTGCCAGCACCGGAGGAGGAGCGGGAGTAAACTACAATGAGCAGTTCTTC.

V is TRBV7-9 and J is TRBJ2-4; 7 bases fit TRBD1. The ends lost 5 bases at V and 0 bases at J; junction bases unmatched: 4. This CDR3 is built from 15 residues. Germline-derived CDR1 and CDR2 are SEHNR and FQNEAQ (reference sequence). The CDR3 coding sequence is TGTGCCAGCAGCCCGGGACAGCTAGCCAAAAACATTCAGTACTTC. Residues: CASSPGQLAKNIQYF.

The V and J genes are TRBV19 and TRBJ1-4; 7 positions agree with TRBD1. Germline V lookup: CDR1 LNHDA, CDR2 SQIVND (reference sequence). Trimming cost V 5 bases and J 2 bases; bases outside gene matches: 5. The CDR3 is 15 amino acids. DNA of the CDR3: TGTGCCAGTAGTGGGGGACAGTCGACTAATGAAAAACTGTTTTTT. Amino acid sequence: CASSGGQSTNEKLFF.

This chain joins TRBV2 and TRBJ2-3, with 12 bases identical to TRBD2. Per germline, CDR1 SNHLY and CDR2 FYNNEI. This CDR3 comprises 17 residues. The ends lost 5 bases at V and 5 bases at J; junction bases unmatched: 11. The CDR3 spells CASSRRSSGGVVDTQYF. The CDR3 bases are TGTGCCAGCAGTCGCCGATCTAGCGGGGGGGTTGTAGATACGCAGTATTTT.

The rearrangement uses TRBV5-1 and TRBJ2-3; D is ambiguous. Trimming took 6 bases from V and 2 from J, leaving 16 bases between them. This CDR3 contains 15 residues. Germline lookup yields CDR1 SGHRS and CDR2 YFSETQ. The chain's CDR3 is CASKTMVGLTDTQYF. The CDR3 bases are TGCGCCAGCAAAACGATGGTGGGCCTCACAGATACGCAGTATTTT.

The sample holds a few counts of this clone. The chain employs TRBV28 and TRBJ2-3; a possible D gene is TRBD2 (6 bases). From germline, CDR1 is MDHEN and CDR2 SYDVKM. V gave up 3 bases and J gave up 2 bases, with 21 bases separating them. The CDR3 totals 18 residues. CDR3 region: CASSFGLGQDYFTDTQYF. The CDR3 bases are TGTGCCAGCAGTTTTGGGCTGGGGCAGGACTATTTCACAGATACGCAGTATTTT.

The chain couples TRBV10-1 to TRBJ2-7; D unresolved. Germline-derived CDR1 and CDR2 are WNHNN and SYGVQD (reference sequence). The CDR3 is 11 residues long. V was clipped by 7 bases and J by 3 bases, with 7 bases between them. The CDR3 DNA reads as TGCGCCAGCACCTTAAACTACGAGCAGTACTTC. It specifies CASTLNYEQYF.

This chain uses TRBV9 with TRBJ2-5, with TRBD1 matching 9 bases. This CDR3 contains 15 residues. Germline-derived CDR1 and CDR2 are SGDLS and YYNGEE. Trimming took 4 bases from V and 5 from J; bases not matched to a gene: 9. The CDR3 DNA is TGTGCCAGCAGCCACCGACAGGGGGTAGGTGAGACCCAGTACTTC. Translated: CASSHRQGVGETQYF. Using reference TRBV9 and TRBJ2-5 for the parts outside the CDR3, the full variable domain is DSGVTQTPKHLITATGQRVTLRCSPRSGDLSVYWYQQSLDQGLQFLIQYYNGEERAKGNILERFSAQQFPDLHSELNLSSLELGDSALYFCASSHRQGVGETQYFGPGTRLLVL.

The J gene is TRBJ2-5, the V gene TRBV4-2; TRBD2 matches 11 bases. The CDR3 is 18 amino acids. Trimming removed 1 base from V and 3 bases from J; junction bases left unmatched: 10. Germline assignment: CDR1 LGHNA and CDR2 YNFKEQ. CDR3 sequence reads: CASSQAELVAGGKETQYF. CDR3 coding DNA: TGTGCCAGCAGCCAAGCTGAACTGGTAGCGGGGGGGAAAGAGACCCAGTACTTC.

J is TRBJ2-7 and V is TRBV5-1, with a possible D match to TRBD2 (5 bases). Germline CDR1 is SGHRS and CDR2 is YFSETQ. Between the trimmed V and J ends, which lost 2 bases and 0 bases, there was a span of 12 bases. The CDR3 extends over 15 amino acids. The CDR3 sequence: CASSFMDFSSYEQYF. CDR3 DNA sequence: TGCGCCAGCAGCTTCATGGACTTCAGCTCCTACGAGCAGTACTTC. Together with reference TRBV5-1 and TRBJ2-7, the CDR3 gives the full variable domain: KAGVTQTPRYLIKTRGQQVTLSCSPISGHRSVSWYQQTPGQGLQFLFEYFSETQRNKGNFPGRFSGRQFSNSRSEMNVSTLELGDSALYLCASSFMDFSSYEQYFGPGTRLTVT.

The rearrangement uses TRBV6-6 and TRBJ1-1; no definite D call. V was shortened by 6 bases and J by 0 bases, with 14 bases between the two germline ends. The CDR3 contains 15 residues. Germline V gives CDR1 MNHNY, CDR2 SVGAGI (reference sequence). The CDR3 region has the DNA TGTGCCAGCAGCCCAGACACGGGAATGAACACTGAAGCTTTCTTT. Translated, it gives CASSPDTGMNTEAFF.